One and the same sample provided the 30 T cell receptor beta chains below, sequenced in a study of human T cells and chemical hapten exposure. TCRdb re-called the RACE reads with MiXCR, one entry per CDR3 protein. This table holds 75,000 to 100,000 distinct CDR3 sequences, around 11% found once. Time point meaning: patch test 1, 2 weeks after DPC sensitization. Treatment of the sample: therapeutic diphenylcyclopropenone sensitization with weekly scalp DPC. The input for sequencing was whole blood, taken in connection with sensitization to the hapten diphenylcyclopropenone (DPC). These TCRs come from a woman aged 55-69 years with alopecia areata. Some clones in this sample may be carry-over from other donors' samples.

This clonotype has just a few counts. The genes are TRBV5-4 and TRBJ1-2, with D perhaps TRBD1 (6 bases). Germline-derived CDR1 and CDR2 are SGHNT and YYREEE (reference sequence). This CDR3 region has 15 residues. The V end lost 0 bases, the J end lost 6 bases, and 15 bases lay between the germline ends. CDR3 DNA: TGTGCCAGCAGCTTGGACAGGGAGGCGGCCGATGGCTACACCTTC. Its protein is CASSLDREAADGYTF.

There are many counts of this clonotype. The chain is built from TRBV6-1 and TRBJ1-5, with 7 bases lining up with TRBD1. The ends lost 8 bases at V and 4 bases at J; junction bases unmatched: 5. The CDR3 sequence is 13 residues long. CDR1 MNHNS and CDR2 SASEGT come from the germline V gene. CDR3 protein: CASGQDLNQPQHF. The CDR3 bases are TGTGCCAGCGGACAGGACTTAAATCAGCCCCAGCATTTT.

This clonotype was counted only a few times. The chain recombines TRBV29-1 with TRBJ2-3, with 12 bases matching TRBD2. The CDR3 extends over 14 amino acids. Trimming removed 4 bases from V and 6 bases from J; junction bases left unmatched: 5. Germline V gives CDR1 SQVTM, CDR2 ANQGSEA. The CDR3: CSVGLAGAPDTQYF. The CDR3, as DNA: TGCAGCGTTGGACTAGCGGGGGCCCCTGATACGCAGTATTTT.

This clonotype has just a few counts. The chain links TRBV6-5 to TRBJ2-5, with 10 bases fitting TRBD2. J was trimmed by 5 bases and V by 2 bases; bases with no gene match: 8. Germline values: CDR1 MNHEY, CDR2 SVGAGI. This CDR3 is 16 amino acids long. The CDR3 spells CASSYPSSGGRETQYF. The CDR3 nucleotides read TGTGCCAGCAGTTACCCAAGTAGCGGGGGGCGTGAGACCCAGTACTTC.

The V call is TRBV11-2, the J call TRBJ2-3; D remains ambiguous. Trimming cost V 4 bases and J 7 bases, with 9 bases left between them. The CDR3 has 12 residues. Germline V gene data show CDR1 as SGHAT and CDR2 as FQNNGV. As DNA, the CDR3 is TGTGCCAGCAGCTCCGGTGGGAATACGCAGTATTTT. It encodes CASSSGGNTQYF.

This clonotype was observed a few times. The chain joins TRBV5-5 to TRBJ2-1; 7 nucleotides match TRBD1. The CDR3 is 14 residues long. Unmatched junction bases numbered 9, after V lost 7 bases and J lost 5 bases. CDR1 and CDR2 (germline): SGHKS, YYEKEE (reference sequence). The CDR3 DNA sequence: TGTGCCAGCCTGGAGTCCAGGGGGAACAATGAGCAGTTCTTC. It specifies CASLESRGNNEQFF.

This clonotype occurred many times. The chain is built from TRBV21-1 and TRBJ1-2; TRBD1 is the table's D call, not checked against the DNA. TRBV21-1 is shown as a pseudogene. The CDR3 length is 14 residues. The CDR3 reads CASRTTGPPSRYTF. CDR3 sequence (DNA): TGTGCCAGCAGGACGACAGGTCCCCCAAGTCGCTACACCTTC.

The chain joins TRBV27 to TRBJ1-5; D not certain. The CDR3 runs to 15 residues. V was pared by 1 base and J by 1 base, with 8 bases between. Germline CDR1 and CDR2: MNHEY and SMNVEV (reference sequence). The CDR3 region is CASSLYWASNQPQHF. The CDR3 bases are TGTGCCAGCAGTTTATACTGGGCCAGCAATCAGCCCCAGCATTTT.

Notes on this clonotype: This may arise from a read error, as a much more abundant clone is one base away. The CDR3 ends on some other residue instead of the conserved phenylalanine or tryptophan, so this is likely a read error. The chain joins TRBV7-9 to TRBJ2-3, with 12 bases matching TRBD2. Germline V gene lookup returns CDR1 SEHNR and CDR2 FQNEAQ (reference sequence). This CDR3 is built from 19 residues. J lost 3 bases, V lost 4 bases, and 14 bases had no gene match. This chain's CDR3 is CASSSPASGGAYKTDTQYS. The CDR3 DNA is TGTGCCAGCAGCTCCCCGGCTAGCGGGGGGGCCTATAAGACAGATACGCAGTATTCT.

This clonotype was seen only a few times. The CDR3: CAWSALGTGGNQPQHF. The CDR3 region has the DNA TGTGCCTGGAGTGCACTCGGGACAGGGGGCAATCAGCCCCAGCATTTT. The rearrangement uses TRBV30 and TRBJ1-5; 10 bases align to TRBD1. Germline V CDR1 and CDR2: GTSNPN, SVGIG (reference sequence). V trimming: 1 base; J trimming: 2 bases; junction bases outside the gene matches: 5. The CDR3 extends over 16 amino acids.

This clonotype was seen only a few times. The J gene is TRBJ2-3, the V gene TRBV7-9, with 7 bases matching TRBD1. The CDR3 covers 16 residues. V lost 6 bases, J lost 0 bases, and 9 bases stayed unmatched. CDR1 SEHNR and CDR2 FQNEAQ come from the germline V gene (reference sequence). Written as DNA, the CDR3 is TGTGCCAGCAGTCAGACAGGGATGACTAGCACAGATACGCAGTATTTT. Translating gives CASSQTGMTSTDTQYF.

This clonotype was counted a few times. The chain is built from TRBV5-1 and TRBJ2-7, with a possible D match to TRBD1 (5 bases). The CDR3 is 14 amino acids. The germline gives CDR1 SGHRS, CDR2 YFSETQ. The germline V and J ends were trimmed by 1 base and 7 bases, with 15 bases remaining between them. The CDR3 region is CASSLFSGPREQYF. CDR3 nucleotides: TGCGCCAGCAGCTTGTTTTCAGGGCCGAGGGAGCAGTACTTC.

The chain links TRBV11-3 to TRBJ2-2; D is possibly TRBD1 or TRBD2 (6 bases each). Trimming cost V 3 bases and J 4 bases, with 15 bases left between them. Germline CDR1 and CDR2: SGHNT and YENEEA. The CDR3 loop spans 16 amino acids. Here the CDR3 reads CASSFRGRGLTGELFF. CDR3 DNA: TGTGCCAGCAGCTTCAGGGGCAGGGGACTCACCGGGGAGCTGTTTTTT.

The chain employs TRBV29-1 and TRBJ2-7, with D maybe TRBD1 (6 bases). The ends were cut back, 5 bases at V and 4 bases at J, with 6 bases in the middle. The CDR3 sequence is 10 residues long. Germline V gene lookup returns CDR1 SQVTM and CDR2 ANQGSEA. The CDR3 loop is CSVQGYEQYF. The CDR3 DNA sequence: TGCAGCGTTCAGGGGTACGAGCAGTACTTC.

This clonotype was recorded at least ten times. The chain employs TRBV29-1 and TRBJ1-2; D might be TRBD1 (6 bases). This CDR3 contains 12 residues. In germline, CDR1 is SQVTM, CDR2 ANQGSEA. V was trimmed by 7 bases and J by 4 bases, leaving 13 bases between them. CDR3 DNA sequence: TGCAGCGGGAGAACAGGGATCTATGGCTACACCTTC. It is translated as CSGRTGIYGYTF. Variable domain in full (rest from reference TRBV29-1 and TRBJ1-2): SAVISQKPSRDICQRGTSLTIQCQVDSQVTMMFWYRQQPGQSLTLIATANQGSEATYESGFVIDKFPISRPNLTFSTLTVSNMSPEDSSIYLCSGRTGIYGYTFGSGTRLTVV.

The CDR3: CASSPGSGLDTDTQYF. The CDR3 nucleotides read TGTGCCAGCTCACCTGGGTCGGGCCTCGACACAGATACGCAGTATTTT. The V call is TRBV18, the J call TRBJ2-3; D is undetermined. There are 16 residues in the CDR3. Germline V gene data show CDR1 as KGHSH and CDR2 as LQKENI. V shed 3 bases and J shed 2 bases, with 15 bases lying between them.

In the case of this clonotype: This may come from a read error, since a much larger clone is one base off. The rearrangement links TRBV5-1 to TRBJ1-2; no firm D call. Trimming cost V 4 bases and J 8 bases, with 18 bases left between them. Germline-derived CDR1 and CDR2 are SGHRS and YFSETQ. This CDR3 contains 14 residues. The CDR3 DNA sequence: TGCGCCAGCAGCCGGTCGATAGGGTCCGGCGGCTACACCTTC. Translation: CASSRSIGSGGYTF.

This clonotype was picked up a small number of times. The CDR3 region is CASSDHIRPTDTQYF. The CDR3 DNA is TGTGCCAGCAGTGACCATATACGGCCCACAGATACGCAGTATTTT. The J gene is TRBJ2-3, the V gene TRBV6-4; D call uncertain. Trimming removed 2 bases at V and 2 bases at J, with 11 bases between. From germline, CDR1 is MRHNA and CDR2 SNTAGT. The length of the CDR3 is 15 residues.

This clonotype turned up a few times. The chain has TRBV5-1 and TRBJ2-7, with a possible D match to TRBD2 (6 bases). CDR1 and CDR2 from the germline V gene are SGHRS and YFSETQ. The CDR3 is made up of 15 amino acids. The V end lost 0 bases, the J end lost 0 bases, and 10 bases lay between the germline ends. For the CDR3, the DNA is TGCGCCAGCAGCTTGGGTAGCGGCCCCTCCTACGAGCAGTACTTC. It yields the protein CASSLGSGPSYEQYF.

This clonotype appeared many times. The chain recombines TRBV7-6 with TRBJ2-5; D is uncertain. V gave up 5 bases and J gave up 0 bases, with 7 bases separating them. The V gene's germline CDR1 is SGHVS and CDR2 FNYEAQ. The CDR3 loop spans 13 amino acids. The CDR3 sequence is CASSRHNQETQYF. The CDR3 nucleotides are TGTGCCAGCAGCCGACATAACCAAGAGACCCAGTACTTC.

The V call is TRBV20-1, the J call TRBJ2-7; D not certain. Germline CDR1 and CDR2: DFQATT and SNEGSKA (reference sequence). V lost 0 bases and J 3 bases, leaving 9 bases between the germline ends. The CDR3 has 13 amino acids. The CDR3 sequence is CSARDPPNYEQYF. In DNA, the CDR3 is TGCAGTGCTAGAGATCCGCCGAACTACGAGCAGTACTTC.

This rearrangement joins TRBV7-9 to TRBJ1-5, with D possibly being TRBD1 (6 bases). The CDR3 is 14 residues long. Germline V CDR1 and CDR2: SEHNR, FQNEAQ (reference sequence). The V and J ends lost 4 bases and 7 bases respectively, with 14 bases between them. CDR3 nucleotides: TGTGCCAGCAGCTCAGGGGAACAGAGACAGCCCCAGCATTTT. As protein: CASSSGEQRQPQHF.

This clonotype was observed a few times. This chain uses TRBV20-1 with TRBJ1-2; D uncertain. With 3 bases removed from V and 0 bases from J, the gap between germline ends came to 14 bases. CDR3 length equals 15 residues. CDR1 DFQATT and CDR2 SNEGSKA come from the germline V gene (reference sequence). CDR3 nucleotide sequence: TGCAGTGCTAGTTTGGAGTCGATCGCTAACTATGGCTACACCTTC. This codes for CSASLESIANYGYTF.

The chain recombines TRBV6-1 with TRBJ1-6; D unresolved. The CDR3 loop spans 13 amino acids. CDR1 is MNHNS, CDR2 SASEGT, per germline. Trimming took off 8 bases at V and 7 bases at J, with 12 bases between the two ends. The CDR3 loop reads CASASTKNSPLHF. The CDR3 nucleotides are TGTGCCAGCGCGTCCACTAAGAATTCACCCCTCCACTTT.

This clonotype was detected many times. CDR3 region: CSVIRVSRDTEAFF. The DNA of the CDR3 is TGCAGCGTTATAAGGGTGTCCAGGGACACTGAAGCTTTCTTT. The gene calls are TRBV29-1 and TRBJ1-1, with D possibly matching TRBD1 (5 bases). V lost 5 bases and J 3 bases, leaving 16 bases between the germline ends. Looked up from germline, CDR1 is SQVTM and CDR2 is ANQGSEA. The CDR3 has 14 amino acids.

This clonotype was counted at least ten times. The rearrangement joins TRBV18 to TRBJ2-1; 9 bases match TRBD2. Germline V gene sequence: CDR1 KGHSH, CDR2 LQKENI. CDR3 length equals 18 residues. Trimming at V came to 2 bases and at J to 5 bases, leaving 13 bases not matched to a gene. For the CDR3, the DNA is TGTGCCAGCTCACCAATGGTAGCGGGGGTCCTCGGCGACAATGAGCAGTTCTTC. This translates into CASSPMVAGVLGDNEQFF.

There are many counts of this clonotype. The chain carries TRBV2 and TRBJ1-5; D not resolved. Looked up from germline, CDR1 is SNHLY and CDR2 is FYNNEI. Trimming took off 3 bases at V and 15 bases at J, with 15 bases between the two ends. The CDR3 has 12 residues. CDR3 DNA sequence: TGTGCCAGCAGTGACCGTGACATCCTAAGGCATTTT. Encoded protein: CASSDRDILRHF.

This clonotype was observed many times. DNA of the CDR3: TGTGCCAGCAGATTAGAGGGCCAATCTAATGAAAAACTGTTTTTT. Protein product: CASRLEGQSNEKLFF. The chain is built from TRBV6-5 and TRBJ1-4; D is unresolved. V shed 6 bases and J shed 3 bases, with 14 bases lying between them. This CDR3 contains 15 residues. Germline CDR1 and CDR2: MNHEY and SVGAGI.

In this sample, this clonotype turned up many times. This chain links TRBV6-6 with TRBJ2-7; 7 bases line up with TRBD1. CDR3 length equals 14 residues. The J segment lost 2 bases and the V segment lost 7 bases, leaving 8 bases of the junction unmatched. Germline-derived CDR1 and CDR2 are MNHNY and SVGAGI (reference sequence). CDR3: CASNARDSTYEQYF. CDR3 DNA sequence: TGTGCCAGCAATGCACGGGACAGCACCTACGAGCAGTACTTC.

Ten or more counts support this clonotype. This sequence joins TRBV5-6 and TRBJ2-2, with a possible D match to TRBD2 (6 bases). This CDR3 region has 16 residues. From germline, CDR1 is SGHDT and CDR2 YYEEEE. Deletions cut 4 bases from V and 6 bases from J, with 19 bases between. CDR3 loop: CASSHPGGRGAGELFF. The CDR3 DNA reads TGTGCCAGCAGCCACCCCGGGGGTAGAGGAGCCGGGGAGCTGTTTTTT.